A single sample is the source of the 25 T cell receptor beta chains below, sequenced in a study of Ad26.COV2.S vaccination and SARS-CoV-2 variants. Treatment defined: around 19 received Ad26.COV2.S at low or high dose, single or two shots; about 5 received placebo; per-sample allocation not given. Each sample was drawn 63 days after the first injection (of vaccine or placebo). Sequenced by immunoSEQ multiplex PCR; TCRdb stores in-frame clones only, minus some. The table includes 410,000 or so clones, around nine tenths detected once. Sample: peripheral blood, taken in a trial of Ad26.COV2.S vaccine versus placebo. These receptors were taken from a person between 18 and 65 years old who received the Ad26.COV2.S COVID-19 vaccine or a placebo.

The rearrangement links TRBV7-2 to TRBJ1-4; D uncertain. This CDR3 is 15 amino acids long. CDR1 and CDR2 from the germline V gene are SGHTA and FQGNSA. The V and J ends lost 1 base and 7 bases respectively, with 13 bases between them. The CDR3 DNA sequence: TGTGCCAGCAGCTTAGGGCCCGCAAGAACTGAAAAACTGTTTTTT. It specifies CASSLGPARTEKLFF. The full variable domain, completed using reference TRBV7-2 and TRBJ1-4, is GAGVSQSPSNKVTEKGKDVELRCDPISGHTALYWYRQSLGQGLEFLIYFQGNSAPDKSGLPSDRFSAERTGGSVSTLTIQRTQQEDSAVYLCASSLGPARTEKLFFGSGTQLSVL.

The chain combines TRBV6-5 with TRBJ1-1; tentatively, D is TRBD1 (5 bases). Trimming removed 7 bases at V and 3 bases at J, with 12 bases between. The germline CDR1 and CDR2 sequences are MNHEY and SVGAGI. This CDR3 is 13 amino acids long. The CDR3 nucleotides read TGTGCCAGCAAGAAGCGAGGGGACACTGAAGCTTTCTTT. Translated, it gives CASKKRGDTEAFF.

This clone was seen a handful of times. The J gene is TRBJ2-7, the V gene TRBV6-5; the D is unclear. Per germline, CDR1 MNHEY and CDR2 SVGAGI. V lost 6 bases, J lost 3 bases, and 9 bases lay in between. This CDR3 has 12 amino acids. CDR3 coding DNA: TGTGCCAGCAGGCGGTTGGGCTACGAGCAGTACTTC. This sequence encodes CASRRLGYEQYF.

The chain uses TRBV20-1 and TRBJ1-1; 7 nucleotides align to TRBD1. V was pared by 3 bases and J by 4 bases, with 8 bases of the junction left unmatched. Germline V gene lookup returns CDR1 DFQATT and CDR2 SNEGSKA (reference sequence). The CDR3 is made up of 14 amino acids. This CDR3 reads CSASPVSGGTEAFF. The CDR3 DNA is TGCAGTGCTAGTCCGGTGTCAGGGGGCACTGAAGCTTTCTTT.

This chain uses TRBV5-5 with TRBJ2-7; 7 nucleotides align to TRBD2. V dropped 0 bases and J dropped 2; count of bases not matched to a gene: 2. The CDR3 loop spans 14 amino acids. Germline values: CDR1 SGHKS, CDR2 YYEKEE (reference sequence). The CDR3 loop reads CASSLGAGAYEQYF. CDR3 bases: TGTGCCAGCAGCTTGGGGGCGGGGGCCTACGAGCAGTACTTC.

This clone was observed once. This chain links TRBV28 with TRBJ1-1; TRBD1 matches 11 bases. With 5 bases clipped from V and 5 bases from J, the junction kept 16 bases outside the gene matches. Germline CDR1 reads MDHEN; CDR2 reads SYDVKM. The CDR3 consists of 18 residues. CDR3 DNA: TGTGCCAGCAGTCAAGTCCGGTGGACAGGGGGCGAGAAGACTGAAGCTTTCTTT. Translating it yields CASSQVRWTGGEKTEAFF. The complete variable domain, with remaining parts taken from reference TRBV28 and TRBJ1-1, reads DVKVTQSSRYLVKRTGEKVFLECVQDMDHENMFWYRQDPGLGLRLIYFSYDVKMKEKGDIPEGYSVSREKKERFSLILESASTNQTSMYLCASSQVRWTGGEKTEAFFGQGTRLTVV.

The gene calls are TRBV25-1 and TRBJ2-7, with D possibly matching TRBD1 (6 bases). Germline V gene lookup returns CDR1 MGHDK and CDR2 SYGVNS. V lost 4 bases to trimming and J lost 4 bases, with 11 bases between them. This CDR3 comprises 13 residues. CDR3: CASSGLRGYEQYF. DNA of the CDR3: TGTGCCAGCAGTGGACTCAGGGGATACGAGCAGTACTTC.

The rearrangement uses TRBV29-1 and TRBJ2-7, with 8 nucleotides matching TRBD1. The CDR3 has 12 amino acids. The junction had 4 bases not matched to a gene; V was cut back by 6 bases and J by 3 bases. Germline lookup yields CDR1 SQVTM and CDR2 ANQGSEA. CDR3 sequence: CSVTGVGYEQYF. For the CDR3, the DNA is TGCAGCGTGACAGGGGTAGGCTACGAGCAGTACTTC.

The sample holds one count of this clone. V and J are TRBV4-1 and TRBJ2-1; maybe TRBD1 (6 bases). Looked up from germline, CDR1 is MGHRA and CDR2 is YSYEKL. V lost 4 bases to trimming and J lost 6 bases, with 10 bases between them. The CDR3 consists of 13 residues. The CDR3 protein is CASSRTVVNEQFF. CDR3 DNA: TGCGCCAGCAGCCGGACAGTAGTCAATGAGCAGTTCTTC.

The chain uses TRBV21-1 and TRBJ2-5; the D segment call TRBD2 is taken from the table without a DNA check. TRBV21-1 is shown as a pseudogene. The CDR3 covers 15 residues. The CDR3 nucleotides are TGTGCCAGCAGCCATCGACCGGTAGAGGTCGAGACCCAGTACTTC. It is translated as CASSHRPVEVETQYF.

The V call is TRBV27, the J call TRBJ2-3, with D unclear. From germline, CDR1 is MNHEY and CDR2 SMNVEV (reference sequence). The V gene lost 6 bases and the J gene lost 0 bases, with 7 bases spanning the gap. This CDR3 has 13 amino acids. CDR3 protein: CASSLDSTDTQYF. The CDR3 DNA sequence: TGTGCCAGCAGCCTAGATAGCACAGATACGCAGTATTTT.

In nucleotides, the CDR3 is TGTGCCATCACCAAAGGGACAGGGGACCTCTCCTACGAGCAGTACTTC. Protein product: CAITKGTGDLSYEQYF. This sequence joins TRBV10-3 and TRBJ2-7; TRBD1 agrees at 10 bases. CDR1 ENHRY and CDR2 SYGVKD come from the germline V gene. The CDR3 contains 16 residues. V gave up 7 bases and J gave up 0 bases; unmatched junction bases: 9.

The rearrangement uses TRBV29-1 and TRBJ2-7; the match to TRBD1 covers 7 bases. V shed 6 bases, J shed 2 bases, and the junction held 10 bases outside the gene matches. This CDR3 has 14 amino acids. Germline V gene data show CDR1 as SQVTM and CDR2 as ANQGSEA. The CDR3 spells CSVSKGDSTYEQYF. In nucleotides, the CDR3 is TGCAGCGTCTCTAAAGGGGACAGCACCTACGAGCAGTACTTC.

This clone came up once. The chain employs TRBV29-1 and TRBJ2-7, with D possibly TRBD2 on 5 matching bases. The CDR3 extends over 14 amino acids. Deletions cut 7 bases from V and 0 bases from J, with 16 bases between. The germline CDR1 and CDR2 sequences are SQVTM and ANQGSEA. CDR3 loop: CSALREGSSYEQYF. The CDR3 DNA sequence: TGCAGCGCCCTACGCGAGGGTAGCTCCTACGAGCAGTACTTC.

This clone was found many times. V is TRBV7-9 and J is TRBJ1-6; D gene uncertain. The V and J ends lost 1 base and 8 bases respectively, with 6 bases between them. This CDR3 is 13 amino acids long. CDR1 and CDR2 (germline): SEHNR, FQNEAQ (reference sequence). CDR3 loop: CASSLEGDSPLHF. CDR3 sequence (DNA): TGTGCCAGCAGCTTAGAAGGAGATTCACCCCTCCACTTT.

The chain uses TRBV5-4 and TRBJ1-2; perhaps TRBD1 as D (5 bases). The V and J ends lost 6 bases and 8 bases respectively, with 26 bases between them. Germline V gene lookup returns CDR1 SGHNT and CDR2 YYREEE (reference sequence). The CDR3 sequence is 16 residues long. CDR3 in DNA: TGTGCCAGCACCCCCCTCGACAGCATAATTACGGGAGGCTACACCTTC. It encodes CASTPLDSIITGGYTF.

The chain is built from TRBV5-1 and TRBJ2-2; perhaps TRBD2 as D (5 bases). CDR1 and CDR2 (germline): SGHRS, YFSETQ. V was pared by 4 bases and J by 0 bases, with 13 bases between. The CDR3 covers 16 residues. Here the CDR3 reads CASSQRGITNTGELFF. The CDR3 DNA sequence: TGCGCCAGCAGCCAACGGGGTATTACGAACACCGGGGAGCTGTTTTTT.

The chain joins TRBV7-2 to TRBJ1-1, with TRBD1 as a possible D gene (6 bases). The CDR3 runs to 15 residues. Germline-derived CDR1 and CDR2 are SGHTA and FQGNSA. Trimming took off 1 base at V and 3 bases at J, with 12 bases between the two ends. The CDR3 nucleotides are TGTGCCAGCAGCTTAGTGGGGGGCATGGACACTGAAGCTTTCTTT. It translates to CASSLVGGMDTEAFF.

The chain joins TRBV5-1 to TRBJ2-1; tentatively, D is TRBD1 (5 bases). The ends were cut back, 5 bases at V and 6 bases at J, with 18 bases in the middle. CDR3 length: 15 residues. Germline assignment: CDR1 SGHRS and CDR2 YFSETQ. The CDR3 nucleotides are TGCGCCAGCAGTTTAGACAGTTACTCGATCAATGAGCAGTTCTTC. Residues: CASSLDSYSINEQFF.

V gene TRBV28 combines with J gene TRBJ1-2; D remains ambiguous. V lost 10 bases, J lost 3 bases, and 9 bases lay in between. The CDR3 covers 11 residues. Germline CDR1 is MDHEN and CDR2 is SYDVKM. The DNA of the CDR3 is TGTGCCACAACAGACTACTATGGCTACACCTTC. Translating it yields CATTDYYGYTF.

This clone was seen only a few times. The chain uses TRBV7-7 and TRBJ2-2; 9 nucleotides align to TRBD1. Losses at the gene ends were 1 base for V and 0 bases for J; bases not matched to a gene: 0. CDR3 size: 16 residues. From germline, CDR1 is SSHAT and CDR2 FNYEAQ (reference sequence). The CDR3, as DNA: TGTGCCAGCAGCTTAGGACAGGGGGCGAACACCGGGGAGCTGTTTTTT. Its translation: CASSLGQGANTGELFF.

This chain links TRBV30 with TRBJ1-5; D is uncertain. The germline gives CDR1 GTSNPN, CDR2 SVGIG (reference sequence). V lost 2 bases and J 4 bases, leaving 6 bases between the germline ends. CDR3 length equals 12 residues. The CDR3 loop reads CAWSPGNQPQHF. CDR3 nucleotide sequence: TGTGCCTGGAGTCCGGGAAATCAGCCCCAGCATTTT.

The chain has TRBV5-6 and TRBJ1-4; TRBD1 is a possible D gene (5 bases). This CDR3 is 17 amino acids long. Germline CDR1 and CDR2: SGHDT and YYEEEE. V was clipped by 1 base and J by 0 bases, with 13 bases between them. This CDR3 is CASSLYRRPSTNEKLFF. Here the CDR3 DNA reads TGTGCCAGCAGCTTGTACAGGCGACCGTCAACTAATGAAAAACTGTTTTTT.

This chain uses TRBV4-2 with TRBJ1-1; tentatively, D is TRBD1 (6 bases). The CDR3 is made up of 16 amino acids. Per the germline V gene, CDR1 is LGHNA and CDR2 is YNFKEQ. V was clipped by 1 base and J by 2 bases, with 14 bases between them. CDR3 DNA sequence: TGTGCCAGCAGCCAAGGCCGACAGGACCTCAACACTGAAGCTTTCTTT. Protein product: CASSQGRQDLNTEAFF.

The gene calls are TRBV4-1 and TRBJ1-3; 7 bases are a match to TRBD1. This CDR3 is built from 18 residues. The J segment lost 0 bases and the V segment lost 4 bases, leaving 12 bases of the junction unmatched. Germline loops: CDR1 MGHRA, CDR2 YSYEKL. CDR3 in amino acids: CASSRGRQGPLSGNTIYF. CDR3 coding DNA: TGCGCCAGCAGCCGCGGCAGACAGGGACCCCTCTCTGGAAACACCATATATTTT.